This TCR beta chain appears in the sequencing data of a study of T cells in narcolepsy. The overall study: Patients with NT1 or NT2 and healthy control donors were enrolled.

Points on this clone: Its antigen is undetermined.

Study-wide results and caveats: Comparing one patient's CSF and blood CD4+ clonotypes highlighted HCRT- and TRIB2-specific autoreactive clonotypes. Blood of same and different patients, but not healthy controls, reportedly held recurring autoreactive clonotypes.

Germline values: CDR1 SGDLS, CDR2 YYNGEE. Between the trimmed V and J ends, which lost 6 bases and 3 bases, there was a span of 15 bases. This CDR3 comprises 14 residues. Assay used: immunoSEQ multiplex PCR; TCRdb lists only in-frame clones, some missing. There are about 25,000 clones in the sample; 70% to 85% occur only once, and approximately 0.71% lies in the top ten. Specimen: CD45RA- memory CD4+ T cells from PBMCs. The chain couples TRBV9 to TRBJ1-1; D ambiguous. This receptor was identified in a human donor with narcolepsy. CDR3 region: CASTSGEGYTEAFF. The CDR3, as DNA: TGTGCCAGCACCTCCGGTGAGGGTTACACTGAAGCTTTCTTT.